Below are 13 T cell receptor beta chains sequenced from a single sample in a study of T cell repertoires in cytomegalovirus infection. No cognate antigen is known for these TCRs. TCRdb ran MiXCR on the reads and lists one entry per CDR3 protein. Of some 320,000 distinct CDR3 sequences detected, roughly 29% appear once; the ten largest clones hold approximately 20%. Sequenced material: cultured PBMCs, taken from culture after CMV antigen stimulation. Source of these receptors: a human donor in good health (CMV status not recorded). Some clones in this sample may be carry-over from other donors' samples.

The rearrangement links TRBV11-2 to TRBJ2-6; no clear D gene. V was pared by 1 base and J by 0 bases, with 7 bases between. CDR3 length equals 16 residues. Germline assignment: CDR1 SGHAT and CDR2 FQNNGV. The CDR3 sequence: CASSLGPSSGANVLTF. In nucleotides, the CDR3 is TGTGCCAGCAGCTTAGGTCCCTCCTCTGGGGCCAACGTCCTGACTTTC.

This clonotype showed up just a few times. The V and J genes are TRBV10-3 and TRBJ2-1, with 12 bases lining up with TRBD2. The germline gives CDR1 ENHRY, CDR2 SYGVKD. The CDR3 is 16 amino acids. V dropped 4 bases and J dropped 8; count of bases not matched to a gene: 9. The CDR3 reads CAISGTGTSGLDEQFF. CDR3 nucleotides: TGTGCCATCAGTGGTACCGGGACTAGCGGGCTCGATGAGCAGTTCTTC.

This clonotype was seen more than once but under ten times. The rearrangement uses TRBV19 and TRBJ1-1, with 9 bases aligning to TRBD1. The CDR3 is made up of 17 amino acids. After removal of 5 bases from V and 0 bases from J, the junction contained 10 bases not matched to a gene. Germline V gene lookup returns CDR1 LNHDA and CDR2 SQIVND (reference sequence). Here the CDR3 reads CASSLGTGSFMNTEAFF. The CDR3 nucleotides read TGTGCCAGTAGTCTCGGGACAGGGAGCTTCATGAACACTGAAGCTTTCTTT. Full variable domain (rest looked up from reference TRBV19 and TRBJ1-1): DGGITQSPKYLFRKEGQNVTLSCEQNLNHDAMYWYRQDPGQGLRLIYYSQIVNDFQKGDIAEGYSVSREKKESFPLTVTSAQKNPTAFYLCASSLGTGSFMNTEAFFGQGTRLTVV.

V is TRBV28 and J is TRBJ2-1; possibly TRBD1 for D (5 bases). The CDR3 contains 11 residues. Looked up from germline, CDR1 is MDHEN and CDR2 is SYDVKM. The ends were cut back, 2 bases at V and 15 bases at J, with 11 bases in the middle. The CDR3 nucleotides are TGTGCCAGCAGTTTAGGCAGGGTTCTGTTCTTC. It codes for CASSLGRVLFF.

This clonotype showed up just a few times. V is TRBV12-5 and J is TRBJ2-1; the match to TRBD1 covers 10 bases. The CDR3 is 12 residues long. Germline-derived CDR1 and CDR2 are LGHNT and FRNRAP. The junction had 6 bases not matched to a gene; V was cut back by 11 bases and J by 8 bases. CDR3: CAGGQGFHEQFF. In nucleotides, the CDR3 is TGTGCTGGGGGACAGGGGTTCCATGAGCAGTTCTTC.

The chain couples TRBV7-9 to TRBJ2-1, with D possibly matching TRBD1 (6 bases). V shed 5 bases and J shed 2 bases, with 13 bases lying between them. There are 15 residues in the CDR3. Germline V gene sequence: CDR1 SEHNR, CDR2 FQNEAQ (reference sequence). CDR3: CASSAVGTTYNEQFF. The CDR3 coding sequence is TGTGCCAGCAGCGCAGTCGGGACAACCTACAATGAGCAGTTCTTC. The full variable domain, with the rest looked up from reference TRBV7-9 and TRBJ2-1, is DTGVSQNPRHKITKRGQNVTFRCDPISEHNRLYWYRQTLGQGPEFLTYFQNEAQLEKSRLLSDRFSAERPKGSFSTLEIQRTEQGDSAMYLCASSAVGTTYNEQFFGPGTRLTVL.

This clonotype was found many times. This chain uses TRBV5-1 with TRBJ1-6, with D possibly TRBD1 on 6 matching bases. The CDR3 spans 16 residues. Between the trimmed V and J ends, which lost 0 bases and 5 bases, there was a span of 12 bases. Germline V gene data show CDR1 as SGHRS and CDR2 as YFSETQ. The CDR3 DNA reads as TGCGCCAGCAGCTTGGACAGGGTAGAGAATAATTCACCCCTCCACTTT. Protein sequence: CASSLDRVENNSPLHF.

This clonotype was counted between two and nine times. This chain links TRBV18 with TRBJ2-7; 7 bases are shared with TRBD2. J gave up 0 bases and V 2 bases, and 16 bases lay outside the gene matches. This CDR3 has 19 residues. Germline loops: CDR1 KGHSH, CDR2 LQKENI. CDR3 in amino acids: CASSPARGLGGGASYEQYF. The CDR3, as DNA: TGTGCCAGCTCACCAGCCCGAGGTTTGGGCGGGGGTGCCTCCTACGAGCAGTACTTC.

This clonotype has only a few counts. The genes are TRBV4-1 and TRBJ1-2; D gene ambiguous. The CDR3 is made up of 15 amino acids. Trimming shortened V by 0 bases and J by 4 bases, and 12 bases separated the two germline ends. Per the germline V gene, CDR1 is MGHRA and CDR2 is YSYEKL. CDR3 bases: TGCGCCAGCAGCCAAGATTCCAACCCTGGCTATGGCTACACCTTC. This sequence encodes CASSQDSNPGYGYTF.

The CDR3 DNA reads as TGTGCCAGCAGCCCCCGGGATCAGCCCCAGCATTTT. Residues: CASSPRDQPQHF. The chain joins TRBV5-5 to TRBJ1-5, with D uncertain. CDR3 size: 12 residues. The V end was cut by 4 bases, the J end by 5 bases, with 7 bases between. Per germline, CDR1 SGHKS and CDR2 YYEKEE (reference sequence).

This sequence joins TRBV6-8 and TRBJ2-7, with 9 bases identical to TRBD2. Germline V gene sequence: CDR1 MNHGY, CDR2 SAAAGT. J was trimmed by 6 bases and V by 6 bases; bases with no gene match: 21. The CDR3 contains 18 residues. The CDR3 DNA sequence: TGTGCCAGCAGCCAACAGGTGGTAGCGGGAGTTTCCCCTACCGAGCAGTACTTC. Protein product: CASSQQVVAGVSPTEQYF.

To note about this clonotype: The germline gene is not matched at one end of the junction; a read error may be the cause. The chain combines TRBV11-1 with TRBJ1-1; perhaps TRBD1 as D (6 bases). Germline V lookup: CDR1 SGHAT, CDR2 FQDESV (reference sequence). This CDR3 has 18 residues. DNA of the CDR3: TGTGCCGGCAGCTTCTCCTCAGGGGTCTCCGGGTTGAACACTGAAGCTTTCTTT. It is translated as CAGSFSSGVSGLNTEAFF. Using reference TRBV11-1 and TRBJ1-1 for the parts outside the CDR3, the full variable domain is EAEVAQSPRYKITEKSQAVAFWCDPISGHATLYWYRQILGQGPELLVQFQDESVVDDSQLPKDRFSAERLKGVDSTLKIQPAELGDSAMYLCAGSFSSGVSGLNTEAFFGQGTRLTVV.

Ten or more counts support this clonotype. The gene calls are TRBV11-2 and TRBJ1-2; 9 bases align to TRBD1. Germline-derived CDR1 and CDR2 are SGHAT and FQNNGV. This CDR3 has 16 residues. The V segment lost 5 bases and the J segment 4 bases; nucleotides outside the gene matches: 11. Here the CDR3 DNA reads TGTGCCAGCAGCACCTACAGGGGGCGAAACGTCTATGGCTACACCTTC. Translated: CASSTYRGRNVYGYTF.